Listed below are T cell receptor beta chains from one sample, sequenced in a study. Each CDR3 protein is one row after TCRdb ran MiXCR on the RT-PCR reads. The table has approximately 720,000 distinct CDR3 sequences, 14% seen once. The sequenced sample was memory CD4+ T cells from blood. These receptors were collected from a female donor in good health, serving as a healthy control. The CDR3 runs from the conserved cysteine through the conserved F or W. The order of the fields is CDR3 protein, CDR3 DNA, D gene, J gene, clone size, CDR3 length, V gene. A D gene is named only where the DNA matches it firmly. The size of a clone is reported for some rows only, either as once, few or many, or as a class for expanded clones.

CDR3 protein: CASSQETQASLNTGELFF
CDR3 DNA: TGCGCCAGCAGCCAAGAAACCCAGGCTAGCCTGAACACCGGGGAGCTGTTTTTT
D gene: NA
J gene: TRBJ2-2
clone size: NA
CDR3 length: 18
V gene: TRBV4-3

CDR3 protein: CSARWTSGKHEQYF
CDR3 DNA: TGCAGTGCTAGGTGGACTAGCGGGAAGCACGAGCAGTACTTC
D gene: TRBD2
J gene: TRBJ2-7
clone size: many
CDR3 length: 14
V gene: TRBV20-1

CDR3 protein: CASSPGLDSKNNEKLFF
CDR3 DNA: TGCGCCAGCAGCCCGGGGCTAGACAGTAAAAATAATGAAAAACTGTTTTTT
D gene: NA
J gene: TRBJ1-4
clone size: few
CDR3 length: 17
V gene: TRBV5-1

CDR3 protein: CASCLGLARNTGELFF
CDR3 DNA: TGTGCCAGCTGCCTAGGACTAGCCCGAAACACCGGGGAGCTGTTTTTT
D gene: TRBD2
J gene: TRBJ2-2
clone size: few
CDR3 length: 16
V gene: TRBV12-3/TRBV12-4

CDR3 protein: CASSLGGDRGYGYTF
CDR3 DNA: TGTGCCAGCAGCTTAGGTGGGGACAGGGGTTACGGCTACACCTTC
D gene: TRBD1
J gene: TRBJ1-2
clone size: NA
CDR3 length: 15
V gene: TRBV7-2

CDR3 protein: CASSRGVDRGLQETQYF
CDR3 DNA: TGTGCCAGCAGCAGGGGAGTGGACAGAGGATTGCAAGAGACCCAGTACTTC
D gene: NA
J gene: TRBJ2-5
clone size: many
CDR3 length: 17
V gene: TRBV12-3/TRBV12-4

CDR3 protein: CASSLQPIGFAYEQYF
CDR3 DNA: TGTGCCAGCTCACTCCAGCCGATTGGCTTCGCCTACGAGCAGTACTTC
D gene: NA
J gene: TRBJ2-7
clone size: once
CDR3 length: 16
V gene: TRBV18

CDR3 protein: CAWSTLEDTQYF
CDR3 DNA: TGTGCCTGGAGTACGCTAGAGGATACGCAGTATTTT
D gene: NA
J gene: TRBJ2-3
clone size: NA
CDR3 length: 12
V gene: TRBV30

CDR3 protein: CASSLRQDNEKLFF
CDR3 DNA: TGTGCCAGCAGCTTGCGACAAGATAATGAAAAACTGTTTTTT
D gene: NA
J gene: TRBJ1-4
clone size: few
CDR3 length: 14
V gene: TRBV7-6

CDR3 protein: CASSGSAGGYEQYF
CDR3 DNA: TGTGCCAGCAGTGGGTCAGCGGGGGGATACGAGCAGTACTTC
D gene: TRBD2
J gene: TRBJ2-7
clone size: NA
CDR3 length: 14
V gene: TRBV7-9

CDR3 protein: CSVGGVRATNEKLFF
CDR3 DNA: TGCAGCGTTGGGGGGGTCAGAGCAACTAATGAAAAACTGTTTTTT
D gene: NA
J gene: TRBJ1-4
clone size: NA
CDR3 length: 15
V gene: TRBV29-1

CDR3 protein: CASSLYPTEVGDTQYF
CDR3 DNA: TGCGCCAGCAGCTTGTACCCGACCGAAGTAGGGGATACGCAGTATTTT
D gene: NA
J gene: TRBJ2-3
clone size: many
CDR3 length: 16
V gene: TRBV5-1

CDR3 protein: CASSVREGVSAEAFF
CDR3 DNA: TGCGCCAGCAGCGTACGCGAGGGGGTATCTGCTGAAGCTTTCTTT
D gene: NA
J gene: TRBJ1-1
clone size: NA
CDR3 length: 15
V gene: TRBV5-1

CDR3 protein: CASSLEGTEQYF
CDR3 DNA: TGCGCCAGCAGCTTGGAAGGGACCGAGCAGTACTTC
D gene: NA
J gene: TRBJ2-7
clone size: few
CDR3 length: 12
V gene: TRBV5-1

CDR3 protein: CASSQDILTLAFF
CDR3 DNA: TGCGCCAGCAGCCAAGATATACTGACCTTGGCTTTCTTT
D gene: NA
J gene: TRBJ1-1
clone size: NA
CDR3 length: 13
V gene: TRBV4-1

CDR3 protein: CASSSLAGWVKNIQYF
CDR3 DNA: TGTGCCAGCAGCTCCTTAGCGGGATGGGTCAAAAACATTCAGTACTTC
D gene: TRBD2
J gene: TRBJ2-4
clone size: NA
CDR3 length: 16
V gene: TRBV7-3

CDR3 protein: CSARPRFQIFRTDTQYF
CDR3 DNA: TGCAGTGCTAGACCCCGGTTTCAGATTTTCCGCACAGATACGCAGTATTTT
D gene: NA
J gene: TRBJ2-3
clone size: NA
CDR3 length: 17
V gene: TRBV20-1

CDR3 protein: CASSRGTVGQPQHF
CDR3 DNA: TGCGCCAGCAGTAGAGGGACAGTAGGTCAGCCCCAGCATTTT
D gene: TRBD1
J gene: TRBJ1-5
clone size: many
CDR3 length: 14
V gene: TRBV4-3

CDR3 protein: CASSSPEDLSYNEQFF
CDR3 DNA: TGTGCCAGCAGTTCCCCGGAGGACCTATCTTACAATGAGCAGTTCTTC
D gene: NA
J gene: TRBJ2-1
clone size: many
CDR3 length: 16
V gene: TRBV12-3/TRBV12-4

CDR3 protein: CASTTGQPGSGQPQHF
CDR3 DNA: TGTGCCAGCACTACCGGACAGCCCGGTTCAGGGCAGCCCCAGCATTTT
D gene: NA
J gene: TRBJ1-5
clone size: few
CDR3 length: 16
V gene: TRBV6-6

CDR3 protein: CATSDPRQGSGELFF
CDR3 DNA: TGTGCCACCAGTGATCCGAGACAGGGGTCCGGGGAGCTGTTTTTT
D gene: TRBD1
J gene: TRBJ2-2
clone size: once
CDR3 length: 15
V gene: TRBV24-1

CDR3 protein: CASSLSTGISGNTIYF
CDR3 DNA: TGTGCCAGCAGCCTAAGCACAGGGATATCTGGAAACACCATATATTTT
D gene: NA
J gene: TRBJ1-3
clone size: NA
CDR3 length: 16
V gene: TRBV12-3/TRBV12-4

CDR3 protein: CASSYDRAQETQYF
CDR3 DNA: TGTGCCAGCAGTTACGACAGGGCCCAAGAGACCCAGTACTTC
D gene: TRBD1
J gene: TRBJ2-5
clone size: few
CDR3 length: 14
V gene: TRBV6-5

CDR3 protein: CASSDSVSSYEQYF
CDR3 DNA: TGTGCCAGCAGTGACAGCGTCAGCTCCTACGAGCAGTACTTC
D gene: NA
J gene: TRBJ2-7
clone size: few
CDR3 length: 14
V gene: TRBV6-2/TRBV6-3

CDR3 protein: CSARETVGYGYTF
CDR3 DNA: TGCAGTGCTAGAGAGACTGTAGGCTATGGCTACACCTTC
D gene: NA
J gene: TRBJ1-2
clone size: few
CDR3 length: 13
V gene: TRBV20-1